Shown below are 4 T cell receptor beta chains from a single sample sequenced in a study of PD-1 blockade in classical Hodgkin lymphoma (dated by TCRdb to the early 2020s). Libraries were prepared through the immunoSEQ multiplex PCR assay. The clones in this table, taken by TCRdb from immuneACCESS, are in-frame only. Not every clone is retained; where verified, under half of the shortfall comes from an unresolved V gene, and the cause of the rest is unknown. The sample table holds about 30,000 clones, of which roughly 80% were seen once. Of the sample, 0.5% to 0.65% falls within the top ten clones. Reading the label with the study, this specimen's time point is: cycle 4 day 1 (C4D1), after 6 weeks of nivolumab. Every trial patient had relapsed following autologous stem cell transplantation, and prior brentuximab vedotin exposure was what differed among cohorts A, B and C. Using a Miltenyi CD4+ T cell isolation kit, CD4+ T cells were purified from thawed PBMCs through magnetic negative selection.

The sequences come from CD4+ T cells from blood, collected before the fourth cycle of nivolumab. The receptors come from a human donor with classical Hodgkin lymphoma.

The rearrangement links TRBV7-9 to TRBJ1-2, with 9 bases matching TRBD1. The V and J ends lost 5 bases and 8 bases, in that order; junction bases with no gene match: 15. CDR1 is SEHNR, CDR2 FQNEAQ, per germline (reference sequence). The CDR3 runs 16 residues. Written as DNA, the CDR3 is TGTGCCAGCAGCCCCTCCGGGACAGGGAGTCAAGGAGGCTACACCTTC. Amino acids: CASSPSGTGSQGGYTF.

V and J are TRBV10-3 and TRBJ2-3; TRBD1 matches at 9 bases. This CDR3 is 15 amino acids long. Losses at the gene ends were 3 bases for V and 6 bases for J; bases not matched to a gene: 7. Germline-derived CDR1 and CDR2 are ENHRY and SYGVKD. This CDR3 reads CAISDRDRAVDTQYF. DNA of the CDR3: TGTGCCATCAGTGACCGGGACAGGGCGGTGGATACGCAGTATTTT.

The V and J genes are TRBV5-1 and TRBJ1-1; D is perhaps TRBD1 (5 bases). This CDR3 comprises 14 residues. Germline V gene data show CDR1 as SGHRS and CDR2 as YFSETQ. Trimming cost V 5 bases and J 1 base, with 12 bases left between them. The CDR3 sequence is CASRWGSGNTEAFF. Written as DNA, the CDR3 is TGCGCCAGCAGATGGGGCTCGGGGAACACTGAAGCTTTCTTT.

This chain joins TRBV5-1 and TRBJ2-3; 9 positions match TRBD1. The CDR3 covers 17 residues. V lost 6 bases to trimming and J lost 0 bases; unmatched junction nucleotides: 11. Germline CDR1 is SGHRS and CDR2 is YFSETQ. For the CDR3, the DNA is TGCGCCAGCACCCTCTCCGGTGGGACAGGGAGCACAGATACGCAGTATTTT. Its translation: CASTLSGGTGSTDTQYF. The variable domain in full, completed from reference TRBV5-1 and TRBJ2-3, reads KAGVTQTPRYLIKTRGQQVTLSCSPISGHRSVSWYQQTPGQGLQFLFEYFSETQRNKGNFPGRFSGRQFSNSRSEMNVSTLELGDSALYLCASTLSGGTGSTDTQYFGPGTRLTVL.